This TCR beta chain was documented in a study of monozygotic twins with inflammatory bowel disease. Following a re-call of the 5' RACE reads, TCRdb has one entry per CDR3 protein and lacks DNA. The sample's table shows approximately 380,000 distinct CDR3 sequences. Study findings and constraints: Telling different T cell subtypes apart from each other was not possible.

About this clonotype itself: The antigen remains unidentified.

This sequence originates from a human donor with ulcerative colitis or Crohn's disease, or a healthy co-twin of an affected twin (not recorded which). What was sequenced was blood.

The CDR3 sequence: CASLWTTSSTDTQYF. The chain carries TRBV12-3 or TRBV12-4 and TRBJ2-3; the D call from TCRdb, TRBD2, cannot be confirmed without DNA. This CDR3 is 15 amino acids long.